This TCR beta chain was documented in a study of CD8 T cells in Susac syndrome. The CDR3 totals 20 residues. The ends lost 2 bases at V and 1 base at J; junction bases unmatched: 11. The V gene's germline CDR1 is SGHTA and CDR2 FQGNSA. With random hexamers, reverse transcription was performed on about 0.5 to 1 ug of RNA. TCRdb reanalysed the immunoSEQ multiplex PCR reads using MiXCR and keeps one entry per CDR3 protein. Altogether about 300,000 distinct CDR3 sequences are present, 89% being singletons, with the ten largest covering approximately 0.2%. Sequencing of TCR beta, carried out with a high-throughput approach, was applied to CD8+ and CD4+ T cells from the blood. TEMRA cells were FACS-enriched, unlike CD8+ and CD4+ T cells, which were negatively isolated.

V is TRBV7-2 and J is TRBJ2-3, with 14 bases matching TRBD2. The specimen was CD8+ T cells from PBMCs. This clonotype was sampled from a human donor with multiple sclerosis. The CDR3 DNA reads as TGTGCCAGCAGCTTAACGACCGGGACTAGCGGGAGAGGGGGCACAGATACGCAGTATTTT. The encoded protein is CASSLTTGTSGRGGTDTQYF.